This T cell receptor beta chain was captured in a study of CD8+CD57+ T cells in acquired aplastic anemia. Looking at the study overall: Sorting CD4+ and CD8+ cells gave DNA averaging approximately 3 ug.

The V end lost 4 bases, the J end lost 1 base, and 10 bases lay between the germline ends. Germline V CDR1 and CDR2: WNHNN, SYGVQD (reference sequence). This CDR3 comprises 14 residues. The template used for profiling TCR beta VDJ and CDR3 was genomic DNA. MiXCR was run by TCRdb on the reads, yielding one entry per CDR3 protein. Of hundreds of thousands of distinct CDR3 sequences in the sample, 50% to 65% are singletons; the top ten hold 1% to 1.5%. Sequencing was done on patients that had shown CD8+CD57+ cell expansion by flow cytometry. Among the patients, none had received any therapy at the time of blood sampling.

This sequence joins TRBV10-1 and TRBJ1-1; no reliable D call. Sample: sorted CD4+, CD8+, or CD8+CD57+ T cells (not recorded which) from PBMCs. The TCR comes from a human donor with aplastic anemia. CDR3 DNA: TGCGCCAGCAGTGCCGCGAGAGGGAACACTGAAGCTTTCTTT. Its protein is CASSAARGNTEAFF.